This entry is about one T cell receptor (beta chain). This record belongs to a study of T cell changes during pregnancy in multiple sclerosis. The CDR3 has 14 residues. Germline V gene sequence: CDR1 SGHVS, CDR2 FNYEAQ. V gave up 4 bases and J gave up 5 bases, with 12 bases separating them. Generated by immunoSEQ multiplex PCR, the TCRdb table keeps only in-frame clones and is missing some. Of tens of thousands of clones listed, 93% are singletons. The source of this sequence is a female donor with multiple sclerosis, enrolled in a pregnancy study. The genes are TRBV7-6 and TRBJ2-1; D possibly corresponds to TRBD2 (6 bases). This sample comprised peripheral blood, obtained in the second trimester of pregnancy. CDR3 region: CASSSAAGNNEQFF. The CDR3 bases are TGTGCCAGCAGCTCCGCGGCGGGGAACAATGAGCAGTTCTTC.